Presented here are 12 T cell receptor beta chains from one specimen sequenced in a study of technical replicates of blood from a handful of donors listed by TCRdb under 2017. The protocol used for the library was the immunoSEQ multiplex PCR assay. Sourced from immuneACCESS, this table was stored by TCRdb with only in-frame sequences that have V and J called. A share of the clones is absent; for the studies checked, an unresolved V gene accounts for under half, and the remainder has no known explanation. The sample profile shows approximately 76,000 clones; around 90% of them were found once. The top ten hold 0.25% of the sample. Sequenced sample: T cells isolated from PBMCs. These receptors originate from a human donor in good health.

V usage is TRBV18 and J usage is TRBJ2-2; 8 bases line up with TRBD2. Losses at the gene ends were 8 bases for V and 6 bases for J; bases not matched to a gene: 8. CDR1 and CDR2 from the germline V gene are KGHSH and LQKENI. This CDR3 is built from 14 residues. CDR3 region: CASETSVEAGELFF. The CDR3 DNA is TGTGCCAGCGAGACTAGCGTGGAGGCCGGGGAGCTGTTTTTT.

The CDR3 bases are TGCGCCAGCAGCTTGAGGACGGGGACAGGGGTTTCGGACACTGAAGCTTTCTTT. This sequence encodes CASSLRTGTGVSDTEAFF. This sequence joins TRBV5-1 and TRBJ1-1, with 10 bases fitting TRBD1. Germline CDR1 SGHRS, CDR2 YFSETQ. The CDR3 extends over 18 amino acids. J lost 3 bases, V lost 1 base, and 12 bases had no gene match.

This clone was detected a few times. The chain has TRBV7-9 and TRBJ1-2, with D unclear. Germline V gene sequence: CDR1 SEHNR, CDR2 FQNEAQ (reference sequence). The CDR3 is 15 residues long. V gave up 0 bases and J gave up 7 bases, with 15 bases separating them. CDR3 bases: TGTGCCAGCAGCTTAGCGCTGGCCCCGCCTCCTGGCTACACCTTC. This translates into CASSLALAPPPGYTF.

The CDR3 DNA sequence: TGCGCCAGCAGCCAAGGACAGGATTTAGATTCACCCCTCCACTTT. Residues: CASSQGQDLDSPLHF. The gene calls are TRBV4-1 and TRBJ1-6; TRBD1 is a possible D gene (6 bases). Germline lookup yields CDR1 MGHRA and CDR2 YSYEKL. The length of the CDR3 is 15 residues. Trimming shortened V by 1 base and J by 8 bases, and 12 bases separated the two germline ends.

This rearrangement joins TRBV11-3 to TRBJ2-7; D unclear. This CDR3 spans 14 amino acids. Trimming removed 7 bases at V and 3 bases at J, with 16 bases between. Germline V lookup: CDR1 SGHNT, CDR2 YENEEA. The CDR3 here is CASTHAEAVYEQYF. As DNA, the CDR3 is TGTGCCAGCACCCACGCAGAGGCAGTCTACGAGCAGTACTTC. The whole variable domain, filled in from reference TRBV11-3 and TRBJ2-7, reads EAGVVQSPRYKIIEKKQPVAFWCNPISGHNTLYWYLQNLGQGPELLIRYENEEAVDDSQLPKDRFSAERLKGVDSTLKIQPAELGDSAVYLCASTHAEAVYEQYFGPGTRLTVT.

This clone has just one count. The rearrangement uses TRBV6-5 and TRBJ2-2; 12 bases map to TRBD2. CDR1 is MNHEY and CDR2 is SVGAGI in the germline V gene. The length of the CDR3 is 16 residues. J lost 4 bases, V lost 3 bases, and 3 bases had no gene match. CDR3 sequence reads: CASSYSSGRATGELFF. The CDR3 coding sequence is TGTGCCAGCAGTTATTCTAGCGGGAGGGCCACCGGGGAGCTGTTTTTT.

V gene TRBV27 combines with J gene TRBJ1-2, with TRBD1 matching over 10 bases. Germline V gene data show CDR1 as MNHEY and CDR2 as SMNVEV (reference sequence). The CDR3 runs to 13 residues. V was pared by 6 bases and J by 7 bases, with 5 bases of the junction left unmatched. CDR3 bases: TGTGCCAGCAGGACAGGGGGCGCGGGTGGCTACACCTTC. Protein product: CASRTGGAGGYTF.

In DNA form, the CDR3 reads TGCGCCAGCAGCGGAGGGACAGGGGGTTTTCGGACTGAAGCTTTCTTT. Amino acid sequence: CASSGGTGGFRTEAFF. The rearrangement joins TRBV5-1 to TRBJ1-1; 11 nucleotides align to TRBD1. Trimming cost V 4 bases and J 5 bases; bases outside gene matches: 10. Germline-derived CDR1 and CDR2 are SGHRS and YFSETQ. The length of the CDR3 is 16 residues.

The CDR3 is CASRLQVGGQQPQHF. In DNA, the CDR3 is TGTGCCAGCAGACTACAGGTAGGGGGACAGCAGCCCCAGCATTTT. The chain has TRBV28 and TRBJ1-5; 7 nucleotides agree with TRBD1. The CDR3 runs 15 residues. J lost 7 bases, V lost 6 bases, and 12 bases had no gene match. Germline CDR1 MDHEN, CDR2 SYDVKM.

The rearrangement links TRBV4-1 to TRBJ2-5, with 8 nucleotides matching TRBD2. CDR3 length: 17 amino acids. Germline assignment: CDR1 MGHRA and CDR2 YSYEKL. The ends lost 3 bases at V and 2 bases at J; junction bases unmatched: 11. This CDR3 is CASSHPIGGGKQETQYF. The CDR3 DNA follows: TGCGCCAGCAGCCATCCCATAGGCGGGGGGAAACAAGAGACCCAGTACTTC.

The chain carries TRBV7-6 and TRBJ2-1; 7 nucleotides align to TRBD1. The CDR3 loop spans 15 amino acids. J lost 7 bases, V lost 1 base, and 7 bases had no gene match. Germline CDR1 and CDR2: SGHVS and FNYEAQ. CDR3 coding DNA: TGTGCCAGCAGCTTAGTACAGGGGCTGGGGAATGAGCAGTTCTTC. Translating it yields CASSLVQGLGNEQFF.

The chain's CDR3 is CASSGGQLYEQYF. CDR3 sequence (DNA): TGCGCCAGCAGCGGGGGACAGCTCTACGAGCAGTACTTC. This sequence joins TRBV5-1 and TRBJ2-7, with TRBD1 matching 7 bases. The CDR3 is made up of 13 amino acids. Germline lookup yields CDR1 SGHRS and CDR2 YFSETQ. The junction had 4 bases not matched to a gene; V was cut back by 4 bases and J by 3 bases.